This T cell receptor beta chain was sequenced in a study of cytomegalovirus exposure and HLA in healthy donors. Findings and limits, study-wide: Most TCR sequences were seen very rarely across donors, but some public TCRs occurred in many.

A remark on this clone: Its antigen is undetermined. Its ends do not fully match the called genes, so a read error is possible.

The data were produced by immunoSEQ multiplex PCR, yet TCRdb's version contains in-frame clones alone and is incomplete. The data hold about 160,000 clones, with about 90% observed a single time. This CDR3 spans 15 amino acids. CDR1 and CDR2 (germline): SSHAT, FNYEAQ (reference sequence). This sequence was found in a man between 18 and 29 years old in good health and CMV-seropositive. Sequenced input: PBMCs. J is TRBJ2-5 and V is TRBV7-7, with TRBD1 matching over 7 bases. CDR3 sequence reads: CASSPRQGSGETQYF. CDR3 DNA sequence: TGTGCTAGCAGCCCGCGACAGGGATCGGGAGAGACCCAGTACTTC.